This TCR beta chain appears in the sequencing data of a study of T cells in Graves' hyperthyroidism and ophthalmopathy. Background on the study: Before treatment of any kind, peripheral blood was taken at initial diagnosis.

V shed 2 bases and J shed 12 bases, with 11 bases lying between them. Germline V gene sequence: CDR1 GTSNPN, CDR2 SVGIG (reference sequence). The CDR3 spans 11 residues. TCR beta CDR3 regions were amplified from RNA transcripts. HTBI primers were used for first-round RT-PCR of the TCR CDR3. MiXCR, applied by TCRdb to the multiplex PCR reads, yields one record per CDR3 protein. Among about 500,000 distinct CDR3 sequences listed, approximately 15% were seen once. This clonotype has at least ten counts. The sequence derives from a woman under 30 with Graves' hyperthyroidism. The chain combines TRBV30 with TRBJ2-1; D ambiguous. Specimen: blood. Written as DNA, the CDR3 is TGTGCCTGGAGTCCCGCCCCGTGGCAGTTCTTC. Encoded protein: CAWSPAPWQFF.